A selection of T cell receptor beta chains follows, all from one sample in a study of regulatory T cells in long-lasting Graves disease. TCRdb processed the multiplex PCR reads anew with MiXCR; each CDR3 protein has one entry. The sample yields 200,000 to 250,000 distinct CDR3 sequences, approximately 18% seen once. The same sample was also used in a study of T cells in Graves' hyperthyroidism and ophthalmopathy.

The sample here was peripheral blood mononuclear cells (PBMCs), taken at new diagnosis, from a patient treated with antithyroid drugs. These TCRs come from a woman aged 30 to 39 with Graves disease. The CDR3 runs from the conserved cysteine through the conserved F or W. D genes are given only for firm matches. Not every row has a clone size; where given, it reads once, few, many or a size class.

DNA: TGTGCCAGCACCCCAACCGGGACAGCTAGCTACGGCTACACCTTC
CDR3: CASTPTGTASYGYTF
J: TRBJ1-2
size: -
D: TRBD1
V: TRBV6-1
length: 15

DNA: TGTGCCAGCAGCTTTGACGGCGAAAAACTGTTTTTT
CDR3: CASSFDGEKLFF
J: TRBJ1-4
size: many
D: -
V: TRBV7-9
length: 12

DNA: TGTGCCAGAGCGGGAGGTCAAACCTACGAGCAGTACTTC
CDR3: CARAGGQTYEQYF
J: TRBJ2-7
size: many
D: TRBD2
V: TRBV2
length: 13

DNA: TGTGCCAGCAGCCAAGATCTCCCTAGCTTTGGGTACGAGCAGTACTTC
CDR3: CASSQDLPSFGYEQYF
J: TRBJ2-7
size: many
D: -
V: TRBV14
length: 16

DNA: TGCGCCAGCAGCTTCCGACTAGCGGACACAGATACGCAGTATTTT
CDR3: CASSFRLADTDTQYF
J: TRBJ2-3
size: -
D: TRBD2
V: TRBV5-1
length: 15

DNA: TGCGCCAGCAGCTGGACAGGGGGTGATTCACCCCTCCACTTT
CDR3: CASSWTGGDSPLHF
J: TRBJ1-6
size: many
D: TRBD1
V: TRBV5-1
length: 14

DNA: TGTGCCAGCGGTAGCGGGGGGGCAACCGGGGAGCTGTTTTTT
CDR3: CASGSGGATGELFF
J: TRBJ2-2
size: many
D: TRBD2
V: TRBV5-5
length: 14

DNA: TGTGCCAGCAGCGAGGTGGACAAGAACTATGGCTACACCTTC
CDR3: CASSEVDKNYGYTF
J: TRBJ1-2
size: many
D: -
V: TRBV28
length: 14

DNA: TGTGCCTGGAGTCCCGGACTAGCGGGCCTCCTAAGTACAGATACGCAGTATTTT
CDR3: CAWSPGLAGLLSTDTQYF
J: TRBJ2-3
size: many
D: TRBD2
V: TRBV30
length: 18

DNA: TGTGCCAGCAGTTGGGGACAGGGGGGTGACAATCAGCCCCAGCATTTT
CDR3: CASSWGQGGDNQPQHF
J: TRBJ1-5
size: -
D: TRBD1
V: TRBV2
length: 16

DNA: TGCAGTGCTACCGACGTGTCGAATGAGCAGTTCTTC
CDR3: CSATDVSNEQFF
J: TRBJ2-1
size: many
D: -
V: TRBV20-1
length: 12

DNA: TGTGCCAGCAGTGTAGCGTTACTTAGCTCCTACGAGCAGTACTTC
CDR3: CASSVALLSSYEQYF
J: TRBJ2-7
size: once
D: -
V: TRBV2
length: 15

DNA: TGTGCCTGGAGTCATGGGGGGGGCACTGAAGCTTTCTTT
CDR3: CAWSHGGGTEAFF
J: TRBJ1-1
size: many
D: -
V: TRBV30
length: 13